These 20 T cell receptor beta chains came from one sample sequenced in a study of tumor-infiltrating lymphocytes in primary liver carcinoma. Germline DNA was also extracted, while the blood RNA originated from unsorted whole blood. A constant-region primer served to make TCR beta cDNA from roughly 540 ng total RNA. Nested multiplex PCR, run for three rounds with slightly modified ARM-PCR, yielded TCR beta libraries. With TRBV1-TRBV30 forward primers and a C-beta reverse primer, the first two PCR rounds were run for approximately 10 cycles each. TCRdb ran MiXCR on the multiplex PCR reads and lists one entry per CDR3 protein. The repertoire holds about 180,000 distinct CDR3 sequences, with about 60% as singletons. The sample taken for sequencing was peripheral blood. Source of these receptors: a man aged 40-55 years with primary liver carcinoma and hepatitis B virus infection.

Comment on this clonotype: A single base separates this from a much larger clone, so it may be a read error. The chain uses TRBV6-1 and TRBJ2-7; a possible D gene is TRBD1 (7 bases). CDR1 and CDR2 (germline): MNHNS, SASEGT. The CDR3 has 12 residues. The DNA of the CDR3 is TGTGCCAGCAGGCGGGACAGTCATGAGCGGTACTTC. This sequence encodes CASRRDSHERYF.

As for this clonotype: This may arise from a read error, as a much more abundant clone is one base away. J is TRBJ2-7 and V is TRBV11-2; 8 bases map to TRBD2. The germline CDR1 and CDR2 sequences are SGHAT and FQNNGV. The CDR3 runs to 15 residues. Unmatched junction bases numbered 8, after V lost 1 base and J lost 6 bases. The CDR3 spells CASSLGDGRGAEQYF. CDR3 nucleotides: TGTGCCAGCAGCTTAGGAGACGGGAGGGGGGCCGAGCAGTACTTC. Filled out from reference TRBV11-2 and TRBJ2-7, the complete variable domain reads EAGVAQSPRYKIIEKRQSVAFWCNPISGHATLYWYQQILGQGPKLLIQFQNNGVVDDSQLPKDRFSAERLKGVDSTLKIQPAKLEDSAVYLCASSLGDGRGAEQYFGPGTRLTVT.

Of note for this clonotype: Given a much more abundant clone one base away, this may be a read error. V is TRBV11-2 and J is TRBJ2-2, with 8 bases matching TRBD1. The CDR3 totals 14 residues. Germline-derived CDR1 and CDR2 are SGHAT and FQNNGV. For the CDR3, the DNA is TGTGCCAGCAGCTTAAACAGGGGGGACGGGAAGCTGTTTTTT. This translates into CASSLNRGDGKLFF.

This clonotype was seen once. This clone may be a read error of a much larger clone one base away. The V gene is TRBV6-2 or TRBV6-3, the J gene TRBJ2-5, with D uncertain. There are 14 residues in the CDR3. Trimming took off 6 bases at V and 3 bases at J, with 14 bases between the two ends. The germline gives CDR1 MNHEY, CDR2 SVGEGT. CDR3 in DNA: TGTGCCAGCAGCCCCCTAGGCTACGAAGAGACCCAGTACTTC. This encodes CASSPLGYEETQYF.

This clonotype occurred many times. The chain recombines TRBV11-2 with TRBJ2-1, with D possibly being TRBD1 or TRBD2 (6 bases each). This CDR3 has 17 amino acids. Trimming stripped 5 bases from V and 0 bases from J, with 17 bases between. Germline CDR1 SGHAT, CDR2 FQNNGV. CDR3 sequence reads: CASSPSMGGISYNEQFF. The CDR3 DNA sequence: TGTGCCAGCAGCCCCTCGATGGGGGGCATCTCCTACAATGAGCAGTTCTTC. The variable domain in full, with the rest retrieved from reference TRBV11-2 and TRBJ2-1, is EAGVAQSPRYKIIEKRQSVAFWCNPISGHATLYWYQQILGQGPKLLIQFQNNGVVDDSQLPKDRFSAERLKGVDSTLKIQPAKLEDSAVYLCASSPSMGGISYNEQFFGPGTRLTVL.

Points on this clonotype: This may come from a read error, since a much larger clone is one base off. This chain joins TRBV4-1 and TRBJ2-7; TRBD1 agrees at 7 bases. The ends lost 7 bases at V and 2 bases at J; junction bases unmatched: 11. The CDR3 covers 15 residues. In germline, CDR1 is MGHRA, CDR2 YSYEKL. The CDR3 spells CASNTARDSPYEQYF. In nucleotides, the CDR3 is TGCGCCAGCAACACCGCTCGGGACAGCCCCTACGAGCAGTACTTC.

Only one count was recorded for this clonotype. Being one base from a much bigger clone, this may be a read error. The CDR3 is CSVERQINTEAFF. The CDR3 nucleotides read TGCAGCGTTGAGCGCCAGATCAACACTGAAGCTTTCTTT. The chain carries TRBV29-1 and TRBJ1-1; D is unclear. This CDR3 comprises 13 residues. CDR1 is SQVTM, CDR2 ANQGSEA, per germline. Trimming left V 3 bases short and J 2 bases short, with 10 bases between.

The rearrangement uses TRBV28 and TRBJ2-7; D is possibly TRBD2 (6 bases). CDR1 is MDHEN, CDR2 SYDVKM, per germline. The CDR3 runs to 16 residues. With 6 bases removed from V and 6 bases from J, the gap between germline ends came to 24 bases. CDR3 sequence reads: CASSLGEDTKAGEQYF. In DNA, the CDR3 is TGTGCCAGCAGCCTGGGCGAAGACACGAAAGCGGGCGAGCAGTACTTC. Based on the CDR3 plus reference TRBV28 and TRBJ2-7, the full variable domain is DVKVTQSSRYLVKRTGEKVFLECVQDMDHENMFWYRQDPGLGLRLIYFSYDVKMKEKGDIPEGYSVSREKKERFSLILESASTNQTSMYLCASSLGEDTKAGEQYFGPGTRLTVT.

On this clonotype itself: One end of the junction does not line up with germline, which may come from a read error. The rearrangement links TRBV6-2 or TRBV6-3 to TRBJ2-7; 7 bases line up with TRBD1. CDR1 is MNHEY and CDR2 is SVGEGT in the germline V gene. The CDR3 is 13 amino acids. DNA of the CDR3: TGCGCCAGCAGCGCCGACAGGGAATACGAGCAGTACTTC. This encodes CASSADREYEQYF.

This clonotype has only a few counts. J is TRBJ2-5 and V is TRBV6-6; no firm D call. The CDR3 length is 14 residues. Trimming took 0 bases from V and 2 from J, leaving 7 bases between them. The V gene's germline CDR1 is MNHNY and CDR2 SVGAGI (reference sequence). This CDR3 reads CASSYSERQETQYF. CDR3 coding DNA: TGTGCCAGCAGTTACTCTGAAAGGCAAGAGACCCAGTACTTC.

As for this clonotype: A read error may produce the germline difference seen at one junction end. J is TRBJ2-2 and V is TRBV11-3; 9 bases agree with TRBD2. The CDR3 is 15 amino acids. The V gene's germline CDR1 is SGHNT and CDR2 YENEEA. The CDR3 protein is CASSFLAGSTGEQFF. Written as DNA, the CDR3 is TGTGCCAGTAGCTTCCTAGCGGGATCCACCGGGGAGCAGTTTTTT.

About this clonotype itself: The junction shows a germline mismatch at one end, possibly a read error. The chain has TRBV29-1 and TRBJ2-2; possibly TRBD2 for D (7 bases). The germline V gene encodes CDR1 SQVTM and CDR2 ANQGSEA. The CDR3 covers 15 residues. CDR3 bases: TGCAGCACAACGGGGGCGGGAGAGCCAAACGGGGAGCTCTTTTTT. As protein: CSTTGAGEPNGELFF.

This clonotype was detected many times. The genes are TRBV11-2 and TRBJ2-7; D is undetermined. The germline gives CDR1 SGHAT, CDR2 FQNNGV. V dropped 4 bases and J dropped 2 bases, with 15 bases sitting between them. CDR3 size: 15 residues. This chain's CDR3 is CASSSAPGGPYEQYF. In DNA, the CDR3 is TGTGCCAGCAGCTCCGCTCCAGGTGGCCCCTACGAGCAGTACTTC.

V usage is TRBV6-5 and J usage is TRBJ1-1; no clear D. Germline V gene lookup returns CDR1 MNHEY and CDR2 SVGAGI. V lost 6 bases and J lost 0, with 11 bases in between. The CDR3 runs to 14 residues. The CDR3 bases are TGTGCCAGCAGGCAGATCAGGCTGAACACTGAAGCTTTCTTT. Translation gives CASRQIRLNTEAFF.

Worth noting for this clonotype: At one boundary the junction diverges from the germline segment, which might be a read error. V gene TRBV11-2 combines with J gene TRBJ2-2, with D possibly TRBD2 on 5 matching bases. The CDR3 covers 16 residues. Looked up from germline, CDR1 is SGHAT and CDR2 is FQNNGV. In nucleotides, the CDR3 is TGTGCCAGCAGTTTAGGGAGAGTTATGGAAACCGGGGAGCTGTTTTTT. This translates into CASSLGRVMETGELFF.

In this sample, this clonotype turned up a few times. The CDR3 nucleotides read TGTGCCAGCAGCTTGGACGGCAGGAACACCGGGGAGCTGTTTTTT. As protein: CASSLDGRNTGELFF. The chain recombines TRBV11-3 with TRBJ2-2, with D unclear. The CDR3 spans 15 residues. Trimming took off 3 bases at V and 1 base at J, with 9 bases between the two ends. Looked up from germline, CDR1 is SGHNT and CDR2 is YENEEA.

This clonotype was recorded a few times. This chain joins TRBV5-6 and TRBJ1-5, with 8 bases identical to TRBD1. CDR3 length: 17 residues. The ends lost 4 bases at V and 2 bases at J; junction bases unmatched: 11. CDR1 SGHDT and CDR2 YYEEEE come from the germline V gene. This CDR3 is CASSLTGGPVGNQPQHF. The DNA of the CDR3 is TGTGCCAGCAGCCTTACAGGGGGTCCCGTTGGCAATCAGCCCCAGCATTTT. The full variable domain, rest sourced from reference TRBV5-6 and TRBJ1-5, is DAGVTQSPTHLIKTRGQQVTLRCSPKSGHDTVSWYQQALGQGPQFIFQYYEEEERQRGNFPDRFSGHQFPNYSSELNVNALLLGDSALYLCASSLTGGPVGNQPQHFGDGTRLSIL.

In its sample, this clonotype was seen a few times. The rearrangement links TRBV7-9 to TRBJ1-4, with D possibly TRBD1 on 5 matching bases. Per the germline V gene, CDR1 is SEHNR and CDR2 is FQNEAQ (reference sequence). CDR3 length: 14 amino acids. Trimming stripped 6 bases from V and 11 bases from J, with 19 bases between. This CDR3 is CASRPRLGEEKLFF. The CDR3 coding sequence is TGTGCCAGCAGGCCCAGGCTGGGGGAAGAGAAACTGTTTTTT. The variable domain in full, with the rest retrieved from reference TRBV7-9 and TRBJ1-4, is DTGVSQNPRHKITKRGQNVTFRCDPISEHNRLYWYRQTLGQGPEFLTYFQNEAQLEKSRLLSDRFSAERPKGSFSTLEIQRTEQGDSAMYLCASRPRLGEEKLFFGSGTQLSVL.

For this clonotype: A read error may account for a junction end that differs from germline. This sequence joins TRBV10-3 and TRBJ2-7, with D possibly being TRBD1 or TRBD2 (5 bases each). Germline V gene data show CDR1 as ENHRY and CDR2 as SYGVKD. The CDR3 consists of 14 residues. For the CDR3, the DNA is TGTGCCACTAAACCACAGGAGGACTCCTACGAGCAGCACTTC. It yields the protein CATKPQEDSYEQHF.

CDR3 region: CVSSRTSGTVEQYF. DNA for the CDR3: TGTGTGAGCAGCCGAACGAGCGGGACGGTCGAGCAGTACTTC. The rearrangement links TRBV11-2 to TRBJ2-7; 7 bases match TRBD2. The CDR3 is 14 amino acids. Germline lookup yields CDR1 SGHAT and CDR2 FQNNGV.